The 27 T cell receptor beta chains given below trace back to one sample, sequenced in a study of spatial heterogeneity in lung cancer. MiXCR, applied by TCRdb to the 5' RACE reads, yields one record per CDR3 protein. The sample carries about 80,000 distinct CDR3 sequences, about a fifth recorded once. Noted time point: sample taken at primary tumor resection. No cell sorting; template was whole RNA from tumor, lung tissue or PBMC. Specimen: PBMCs, collected at surgery. These receptors all stem from a male donor with early-stage non-small cell lung cancer.

There are a few counts of this clonotype. The rearrangement uses TRBV28 and TRBJ2-7, with D perhaps matching TRBD1 or TRBD2 (5 bases each). Trimming removed 10 bases from V and 6 bases from J, with 22 bases in between. Germline CDR1 reads MDHEN; CDR2 reads SYDVKM. The CDR3 covers 14 residues. As DNA, the CDR3 is TGTGCCACCCTCCCCCCGACAGAACGGGGCGAGCAGTACTTC. Translation gives CATLPPTERGEQYF.

The gene calls are TRBV7-9 and TRBJ2-1, with 8 bases aligning to TRBD2. This CDR3 has 14 amino acids. Trimming cost V 1 base and J 9 bases; bases outside gene matches: 5. CDR1 and CDR2 (germline): SEHNR, FQNEAQ (reference sequence). The CDR3 loop reads CASSLVRGDGEQFF. The CDR3 bases are TGTGCCAGCAGCTTAGTGCGGGGGGATGGTGAGCAGTTCTTC.

The chain uses TRBV6-6 and TRBJ2-3, with D uncertain. The CDR3 covers 14 residues. Trimming removed 4 bases from V and 2 bases from J, with 10 bases in between. Germline loops: CDR1 MNHNY, CDR2 SVGAGI (reference sequence). The CDR3: CASSSAQDTDTQYF. The CDR3 DNA sequence: TGTGCCAGCAGTTCAGCCCAGGACACAGATACGCAGTATTTT.

This clonotype was detected many times. The chain recombines TRBV29-1 with TRBJ2-7; D unclear. The CDR3 totals 15 residues. Germline CDR1 reads SQVTM; CDR2 reads ANQGSEA. Trimming cost V 5 bases and J 0 bases, with 17 bases left between them. The CDR3 region has the DNA TGCAGCGTTCTTAAACTTACAGATCGCTCCTACGAGCAGTACTTC. Translated, it gives CSVLKLTDRSYEQYF.

The CDR3 reads CSVEGEQGAKNIQYF. The CDR3 DNA sequence: TGCAGCGTTGAGGGGGAACAGGGGGCCAAAAACATTCAGTACTTC. This chain uses TRBV29-1 with TRBJ2-4; TRBD1 matches at 7 bases. The CDR3 has 15 amino acids. The J segment lost 1 base and the V segment lost 3 bases, leaving 6 bases of the junction unmatched. Germline V CDR1 and CDR2: SQVTM, ANQGSEA.

This sequence joins TRBV6-5 and TRBJ1-6; D is undetermined. The CDR3 spans 13 residues. The ends were cut back, 5 bases at V and 7 bases at J, with 9 bases in the middle. CDR1 and CDR2 from the germline V gene are MNHEY and SVGAGI. This CDR3 is CASSTYKNSPLHF. CDR3 sequence (DNA): TGTGCCAGCAGTACCTACAAAAATTCACCCCTCCACTTT.

This clonotype was counted a few times. The chain is built from TRBV4-2 and TRBJ1-1; a weak D match, TRBD1 (6 bases). This CDR3 comprises 13 residues. The V end was cut by 4 bases, the J end by 3 bases, with 9 bases between. Germline V CDR1 and CDR2: LGHNA, YNFKEQ. This CDR3 reads CASSRDKHTEAFF. The DNA for the CDR3 is TGTGCCAGCAGCCGGGACAAGCACACTGAAGCTTTCTTT.

This clonotype came up many times. V and J are TRBV10-3 and TRBJ2-4; 10 bases agree with TRBD2. The CDR3 loop spans 17 amino acids. The trim removed 3 bases at V and 9 bases at J, leaving 14 bases unmatched. Germline assignment: CDR1 ENHRY and CDR2 SYGVKD. CDR3: CAISDYVPSGGTTIQYF. In DNA form, the CDR3 reads TGTGCCATCAGTGATTATGTGCCTAGCGGGGGCACAACCATTCAGTACTTC.

Ten or more counts support this clonotype. V is TRBV3-1 and J is TRBJ2-7, with D perhaps matching TRBD2 (6 bases). Germline lookup yields CDR1 LGHDT and CDR2 YNNKEL (reference sequence). The CDR3 loop spans 15 amino acids. With 4 bases removed from V and 0 bases from J, the gap between germline ends came to 13 bases. The CDR3 region is CASSPPGLGSYEQYF. For the CDR3, the DNA is TGTGCCAGCAGCCCCCCGGGACTGGGCTCCTACGAGCAGTACTTC.

This clonotype appeared a few times. V usage is TRBV5-1 and J usage is TRBJ1-2; TRBD1 aligns across 8 bases. This CDR3 comprises 15 residues. Per the germline V gene, CDR1 is SGHRS and CDR2 is YFSETQ. With V trimmed by 2 bases and J by 6 bases, 9 bases remained unmatched. The CDR3 DNA sequence: TGCGCCAGCAGCTTTCGACAGGGGCCTAAAGATGGCTACACCTTC. Amino acids: CASSFRQGPKDGYTF.

This clonotype was counted a few times. The chain employs TRBV5-1 and TRBJ2-7; no clear D. V was clipped by 0 bases and J by 0 bases, with 10 bases between them. Germline loops: CDR1 SGHRS, CDR2 YFSETQ. This CDR3 region has 15 residues. CDR3 in amino acids: CASSLAGTLSYEQYF. The CDR3 nucleotides read TGCGCCAGCAGCTTGGCCGGTACCCTCTCCTACGAGCAGTACTTC.

A few counts support this clonotype. In DNA, the CDR3 is TGTGCCAGCTCACCAGGAAAGGGAGGAGAGACCCAGTACTTC. Its translation is CASSPGKGGETQYF. The chain uses TRBV18 and TRBJ2-5, with D perhaps TRBD2 (6 bases). Germline V CDR1 and CDR2: KGHSH, LQKENI. Trimming cost V 2 bases and J 4 bases, with 11 bases left between them. The CDR3 runs to 14 residues.

This sequence joins TRBV29-1 and TRBJ2-5, with D perhaps TRBD2 (5 bases). Trimming pared 6 bases from V and 9 bases from J, leaving 23 bases between. CDR3 length: 14 amino acids. The germline CDR1 and CDR2 sequences are SQVTM and ANQGSEA. CDR3: CSVSSQSRVQAQYF. For the CDR3, the DNA is TGCAGCGTCTCCTCACAGTCGAGGGTGCAGGCCCAGTACTTC. Supplemented by reference TRBV29-1 and TRBJ2-5, the full variable domain reads SAVISQKPSRDICQRGTSLTIQCQVDSQVTMMFWYRQQPGQSLTLIATANQGSEATYESGFVIDKFPISRPNLTFSTLTVSNMSPEDSSIYLCSVSSQSRVQAQYFGPGTRLLVL.

V is TRBV28 and J is TRBJ2-3; 9 positions match TRBD1. CDR3 length: 15 amino acids. The germline V gene encodes CDR1 MDHEN and CDR2 SYDVKM. V shed 6 bases, J shed 4 bases, and the junction held 8 bases outside the gene matches. The CDR3 DNA reads TGTGCCAGCAGCCTACAGGGGGCGCAAGCAGATACGCAGTATTTT. Its protein product is CASSLQGAQADTQYF.

This clonotype occurred many times. The chain combines TRBV29-1 with TRBJ1-2; tentatively, D is TRBD1 (5 bases). The CDR3 is 11 amino acids. Germline CDR1 is SQVTM and CDR2 is ANQGSEA. The V end lost 4 bases, the J end lost 7 bases, and 10 bases lay between the germline ends. CDR3 DNA sequence: TGCAGCGTTGGCCAGGGCTCTGGCTACACCTTC. As protein: CSVGQGSGYTF.

This clonotype was found many times. The chain has TRBV5-1 and TRBJ2-5, with 10 nucleotides matching TRBD2. Germline loops: CDR1 SGHRS, CDR2 YFSETQ. The CDR3 consists of 16 residues. The ends lost 2 bases at V and 5 bases at J; junction bases unmatched: 9. The CDR3 nucleotides read TGCGCCAGCAGCTTCGCCGGGACTAGCGCCCCCGAGACCCAGTACTTC. Its translation: CASSFAGTSAPETQYF.

The chain recombines TRBV3-1 with TRBJ1-1, with a weak D call TRBD1 (5 bases). The CDR3 is 14 residues long. Trimming took 8 bases from V and 0 from J, leaving 13 bases between them. Looked up from germline, CDR1 is LGHDT and CDR2 is YNNKEL (reference sequence). The chain's CDR3 is CASQSRAVNTEAFF. CDR3 in DNA: TGTGCCAGCCAATCCAGGGCGGTGAACACTGAAGCTTTCTTT.

This clonotype was seen a handful of times. At one end the junction does not follow the germline gene, possibly because of a read error. The chain combines TRBV20-1 with TRBJ2-2; TRBD1 aligns across 7 bases. CDR1 and CDR2 from the germline V gene are DFQATT and SNEGSKA (reference sequence). This CDR3 contains 16 residues. This chain's CDR3 is CSARAPDRSYTGELFF. CDR3 DNA: TGCAGTGCCAGAGCGCCGGACAGGTCGTATACCGGGGAGCTGTTTTTT.

The sample holds a few counts of this clonotype. This rearrangement joins TRBV20-1 to TRBJ2-7; D is uncertain. V gave up 1 base and J gave up 2 bases, with 9 bases separating them. The CDR3 consists of 13 residues. Looked up from germline, CDR1 is DFQATT and CDR2 is SNEGSKA (reference sequence). The CDR3 sequence: CSARGAGTYEQYF. DNA for the CDR3: TGCAGTGCTAGAGGGGCTGGTACCTACGAGCAGTACTTC.

The J gene is TRBJ1-6, the V gene TRBV2; 9 nucleotides align to TRBD1. This CDR3 contains 14 residues. Germline V gives CDR1 SNHLY, CDR2 FYNNEI. Trimming at V came to 8 bases and at J to 7 bases, leaving 6 bases not matched to a gene. The CDR3 reads CASWDRASNSPLHF. CDR3 in DNA: TGTGCCAGCTGGGACAGGGCATCAAATTCACCCCTCCACTTT.

The chain combines TRBV28 with TRBJ2-1; maybe TRBD1 (6 bases). Trimming took off 11 bases at V and 1 base at J, with 9 bases between the two ends. The CDR3 loop spans 12 amino acids. Germline values: CDR1 MDHEN, CDR2 SYDVKM. The CDR3 nucleotides are TGTGCCCTGAGGGGGTCCTACAATGAGCAGTTCTTC. This gives the protein CALRGSYNEQFF.

Only a few counts were recorded for this clonotype. V and J are TRBV19 and TRBJ1-5, with 9 positions matching TRBD1. The CDR3 is 13 residues long. Per the germline V gene, CDR1 is LNHDA and CDR2 is SQIVND (reference sequence). The junction had 5 bases not matched to a gene; V was cut back by 9 bases and J by 5 bases. DNA for the CDR3: TGTGCCAGCAGGGACAGGGACGATCAGCCCCAGCATTTT. Amino acid sequence: CASRDRDDQPQHF.

This clonotype was recorded a few times. The chain recombines TRBV18 with TRBJ1-1; no clear D. The CDR3 sequence is 14 residues long. V gave up 2 bases and J gave up 1 base, with 8 bases separating them. The germline V gene encodes CDR1 KGHSH and CDR2 LQKENI. The CDR3 reads CASSPISENTEAFF. Written as DNA, the CDR3 is TGTGCCAGCTCACCAATATCCGAGAACACTGAAGCTTTCTTT.

The genes are TRBV2 and TRBJ2-7, with TRBD1 matching over 8 bases. CDR1 and CDR2 (germline): SNHLY, FYNNEI. V dropped 8 bases and J dropped 5; count of bases not matched to a gene: 8. This CDR3 contains 13 residues. The CDR3 here is CASLRTGNNEQYF. The CDR3 DNA sequence: TGTGCCAGCCTGAGGACAGGGAATAACGAGCAGTACTTC.

This sequence joins TRBV3-1 and TRBJ2-4, with 7 positions matching TRBD2. Germline CDR1 reads LGHDT; CDR2 reads YNNKEL (reference sequence). With 4 bases clipped from V and 1 base from J, the junction kept 1 base outside the gene matches. This CDR3 spans 14 amino acids. CDR3 sequence reads: CASSLGGAKNIQYF. CDR3 sequence (DNA): TGTGCCAGCAGCCTGGGGGGGGCCAAAAACATTCAGTACTTC.

This sequence joins TRBV24-1 and TRBJ2-1, with TRBD1 matching over 11 bases. J lost 9 bases, V lost 4 bases, and 4 bases had no gene match. This CDR3 region has 14 residues. Germline CDR1 reads KGHDR; CDR2 reads SFDVKD. The chain's CDR3 is CATSEDGQGAEQFF. For the CDR3, the DNA is TGTGCCACCAGTGAGGACGGACAGGGGGCTGAGCAGTTCTTC.

This clonotype has a handful of counts. This sequence joins TRBV20-1 and TRBJ1-5, with TRBD1 matching 9 bases. Germline CDR1 DFQATT, CDR2 SNEGSKA (reference sequence). This CDR3 contains 15 residues. Trimming cost V 3 bases and J 6 bases; bases outside gene matches: 9. CDR3 protein: CSARDRGRFLQPQHF. The CDR3 nucleotides are TGCAGTGCTAGGGACAGGGGAAGATTCCTTCAGCCCCAGCATTTT.